The T cell receptor (beta chain) described here comes from a study of T cells after yellow fever vaccination. This clonotype appeared a few times. One entry per CDR3 protein, called by TCRdb with MiXCR from the 5' RACE reads. The sample has hundreds of thousands of distinct CDR3 sequences; around 13% are singletons. The germline V gene has CDR1 SGHVS and CDR2 FNYEAQ. V shed 0 bases and J shed 8 bases, with 13 bases lying between them. The CDR3 runs 15 residues. The gene calls are TRBV7-6 and TRBJ1-4; TRBD1 is a possible D gene (6 bases). This sequence originates from a man younger than 35 who received the YFV17D yellow fever vaccine. The sequences come from CD4+ T cells sorted from PBMCs, collected 15 days after the yellow fever booster vaccination. CDR3 amino acids: CASSLAVGGWEKLFF. The CDR3 nucleotides are TGTGCCAGCAGCTTAGCGGTGGGGGGCTGGGAAAAACTGTTTTTT.